These 25 T cell receptor beta chains were all obtained from the same sample, sequenced in a study of blood T cell repertoires in COVID-19. The repertoire was sequenced with immunoSEQ multiplex PCR; TCRdb's copy has only in-frame clones and lacks some. Of approximately 97,000 clones in the sample, roughly 92% were seen once. Sample: peripheral blood. The source of these receptors is a woman between 45 and 65 years old with COVID-19, enrolled during active disease.

The rearrangement joins TRBV5-4 to TRBJ2-5; 7 positions agree with TRBD2. The CDR3 covers 15 residues. V lost 4 bases to trimming and J lost 5 bases; unmatched junction nucleotides: 11. CDR1 SGHNT and CDR2 YYREEE come from the germline V gene (reference sequence). The CDR3 loop is CASSLTRDYFETQYF. The CDR3, as DNA: TGTGCCAGCAGCCTTACGAGGGACTATTTTGAGACCCAGTACTTC.

The V and J genes are TRBV5-4 and TRBJ2-5; D remains unclear. Germline lookup yields CDR1 SGHNT and CDR2 YYREEE (reference sequence). Trimming removed 2 bases from V and 1 base from J, with 6 bases in between. CDR3 length: 13 amino acids. Here the CDR3 reads CASSFGAQETQYF. CDR3 bases: TGTGCCAGCAGCTTCGGAGCCCAAGAGACCCAGTACTTC. Filled out from reference TRBV5-4 and TRBJ2-5, the complete variable domain reads ETGVTQSPTHLIKTRGQQVTLRCSSQSGHNTVSWYQQALGQGPQFIFQYYREEENGRGNFPPRFSGLQFPNYSSELNVNALELDDSALYLCASSFGAQETQYFGPGTRLLVL.

Here the CDR3 reads CASSLGTGPNEKLFF. The CDR3 DNA reads TGCGCCAGCAGCTTGGGGACAGGCCCTAATGAAAAACTGTTTTTT. The chain combines TRBV5-1 with TRBJ1-4; TRBD1 matches at 7 bases. This CDR3 contains 15 residues. Germline CDR1 is SGHRS and CDR2 is YFSETQ. The V segment lost 0 bases and the J segment 3 bases; nucleotides outside the gene matches: 2.

This sequence joins TRBV19 and TRBJ1-1; no definite D call. This CDR3 contains 13 residues. Germline CDR1 LNHDA, CDR2 SQIVND (reference sequence). This chain's CDR3 is CVSSGSSNTEAFF. CDR3 in DNA: TGTGTCTCCTCCGGGTCTTCGAACACTGAAGCTTTCTTT.

The CDR3 nucleotides are TGTGCCAGCAGCCAAAATGGGGGGAACTCCTATAATTCACCCCTCCACTTT. It is translated as CASSQNGGNSYNSPLHF. The V and J genes are TRBV4-2 and TRBJ1-6; perhaps TRBD1 as D (5 bases). Germline CDR1 is LGHNA and CDR2 is YNFKEQ. This CDR3 has 17 amino acids. Trimming shortened V by 2 bases and J by 0 bases, and 11 bases separated the two germline ends.

In this sample, this clone turned up once. This chain uses TRBV11-3 with TRBJ2-1; TRBD2 matches at 8 bases. The V gene's germline CDR1 is SGHNT and CDR2 YENEEA. J gave up 0 bases and V 1 base, and 5 bases lay outside the gene matches. The CDR3 runs 17 residues. DNA for the CDR3: TGTGCCAGCAGCTTAGGGGTAGCGGGGAGCTCCTACAATGAGCAGTTCTTC. As protein: CASSLGVAGSSYNEQFF.

The CDR3 sequence is CASSLRPGQVVISGELFF. CDR3 nucleotides: TGCGCCAGCAGCCTCCGCCCGGGACAGGTAGTGATCAGCGGGGAGCTGTTTTTT. The V gene is TRBV5-1, the J gene TRBJ2-2, with TRBD1 matching over 8 bases. V dropped 4 bases and J dropped 7; count of bases not matched to a gene: 18. Germline V lookup: CDR1 SGHRS, CDR2 YFSETQ. The CDR3 covers 18 residues.

V is TRBV7-6 and J is TRBJ2-7; perhaps TRBD2 as D (5 bases). CDR1 SGHVS and CDR2 FNYEAQ come from the germline V gene. This CDR3 comprises 14 residues. V was clipped by 5 bases and J by 2 bases, with 13 bases between them. For the CDR3, the DNA is TGTGCCAGCAGCCTCAACGAGGGCGCCTACGAGCAGTACTTC. Translation gives CASSLNEGAYEQYF.

This rearrangement joins TRBV12-3 or TRBV12-4 to TRBJ2-1; D uncertain. Trimming pared 6 bases from V and 0 bases from J, leaving 3 bases between. The CDR3 consists of 12 residues. The CDR3 region is CASSFSYNEQFF. As DNA, the CDR3 is TGTGCCAGCAGCTTCTCCTACAATGAGCAGTTCTTC.

V gene TRBV4-3 combines with J gene TRBJ1-4; the D is unclear. V shed 3 bases and J shed 3 bases, with 11 bases lying between them. The CDR3 covers 15 residues. Germline CDR1 and CDR2: LGHNA and YSLEER. This CDR3 reads CASSHSAGSNEKLFF. CDR3 nucleotides: TGCGCCAGCAGCCATTCCGCCGGGTCTAATGAAAAACTGTTTTTT.

This clone was seen only once. The chain employs TRBV10-1 and TRBJ2-5; D call uncertain. The CDR3 consists of 11 residues. V was cut by 8 bases and J by 7 bases, with 11 bases left in between. Germline-derived CDR1 and CDR2 are WNHNN and SYGVQD (reference sequence). CDR3 bases: TGCGCCAGCTCGGCAGGTGGGACCCAGTACTTC. Translation gives CASSAGGTQYF.

The chain has TRBV29-1 and TRBJ1-1, with a tentative D call TRBD1 (5 bases). The CDR3 loop spans 12 amino acids. With 6 bases removed from V and 7 bases from J, the gap between germline ends came to 15 bases. Germline assignment: CDR1 SQVTM and CDR2 ANQGSEA. CDR3 loop: CSVSTGQVEAFF. CDR3 sequence (DNA): TGCAGCGTATCAACAGGTCAAGTTGAAGCTTTCTTT.

This sequence joins TRBV11-3 and TRBJ2-7, with 11 positions matching TRBD2. The CDR3 length is 15 residues. Losses at the gene ends were 5 bases for V and 2 bases for J; bases not matched to a gene: 5. Germline assignment: CDR1 SGHNT and CDR2 YENEEA. CDR3 loop: CASSRRLAGTYEQYF. Written as DNA, the CDR3 is TGTGCCAGCAGCCGAAGACTAGCGGGGACCTACGAGCAGTACTTC.

The chain joins TRBV6-5 to TRBJ2-7, with 11 bases identical to TRBD2. The germline V gene encodes CDR1 MNHEY and CDR2 SVGAGI. Trimming cost V 8 bases and J 7 bases; bases outside gene matches: 7. The CDR3 covers 13 residues. The chain's CDR3 is CASLLAGEREQYF. In nucleotides, the CDR3 is TGTGCCAGCCTACTAGCGGGGGAGAGGGAGCAGTACTTC.

The chain joins TRBV24-1 to TRBJ1-1; TRBD1 matches at 7 bases. Germline V gene sequence: CDR1 KGHDR, CDR2 SFDVKD. The CDR3 is 13 residues long. Losses at the gene ends were 7 bases for V and 0 bases for J; bases not matched to a gene: 1. CDR3 protein: CATRQGLNTEAFF. The CDR3 DNA reads as TGTGCCACCAGACAGGGGCTGAACACTGAAGCTTTCTTT.

The chain recombines TRBV27 with TRBJ1-6; D not certain. CDR1 is MNHEY, CDR2 SMNVEV, per germline (reference sequence). Trimming cost V 4 bases and J 10 bases, with 14 bases left between them. This CDR3 region has 14 residues. The CDR3 reads CASSSNGLISPLHF. CDR3 nucleotides: TGTGCCAGCAGTTCAAATGGGCTAATATCACCCCTCCACTTT.

J is TRBJ1-1 and V is TRBV19, with 8 positions matching TRBD1. V gave up 7 bases and J gave up 0 bases; unmatched junction bases: 10. Germline V lookup: CDR1 LNHDA, CDR2 SQIVND (reference sequence). The length of the CDR3 is 16 residues. The CDR3 is CASTETDRVMNTEAFF. CDR3 in DNA: TGTGCCAGTACGGAGACGGACAGGGTCATGAACACTGAAGCTTTCTTT.

The chain combines TRBV5-1 with TRBJ1-1; TRBD1 is a possible D gene (5 bases). The germline V gene encodes CDR1 SGHRS and CDR2 YFSETQ. The CDR3 length is 13 residues. Trimming removed 2 bases from V and 6 bases from J, with 11 bases in between. The CDR3 region has the DNA TGCGCCAGCAGCTTCGACAGTTTCCCTGAAGCTTTCTTT. As protein: CASSFDSFPEAFF.

The chain has TRBV25-1 and TRBJ2-2; maybe TRBD1 (5 bases). Trimming pared 6 bases from V and 2 bases from J, leaving 16 bases between. The germline V gene encodes CDR1 MGHDK and CDR2 SYGVNS. The CDR3 totals 16 residues. This chain's CDR3 is CASRVKGSTNTGELFF. CDR3 DNA sequence: TGTGCCAGCAGGGTAAAGGGGTCCACAAACACCGGGGAGCTGTTTTTT. The full variable domain, with the rest looked up from reference TRBV25-1 and TRBJ2-2, is EADIYQTPRYLVIGTGKKITLECSQTMGHDKMYWYQQDPGMELHLIHYSYGVNSTEKGDLSSESTVSRIRTEHFPLTLESARPSHTSQYLCASRVKGSTNTGELFFGEGSRLTVL.

This chain joins TRBV19 and TRBJ1-1; TRBD1 aligns across 9 bases. V was pared by 5 bases and J by 5 bases, with 12 bases of the junction left unmatched. Germline values: CDR1 LNHDA, CDR2 SQIVND (reference sequence). CDR3 size: 16 residues. CDR3 DNA sequence: TGTGCCAGTAGTTTCTACAGGGGGCTGTCAAAAACTGAAGCTTTCTTT. The encoded protein is CASSFYRGLSKTEAFF.

The chain uses TRBV28 and TRBJ1-5, with no clear D. The length of the CDR3 is 18 residues. Germline V CDR1 and CDR2: MDHEN, SYDVKM. Trimming shortened V by 6 bases and J by 0 bases, and 21 bases separated the two germline ends. CDR3 DNA sequence: TGTGCCAGCAGACCCCTAAAAGGGAGTGGGTATAGCAATCAGCCCCAGCATTTT. Its protein is CASRPLKGSGYSNQPQHF.

The chain couples TRBV19 to TRBJ1-4, with D uncertain. CDR3 length equals 17 residues. Germline assignment: CDR1 LNHDA and CDR2 SQIVND (reference sequence). The ends were cut back, 1 base at V and 0 bases at J, with 12 bases in the middle. CDR3 nucleotides: TGTGCCAGTAGTATAGTACCAGAACCCACAACTAATGAAAAACTGTTTTTT. This gives the protein CASSIVPEPTTNEKLFF.

The J gene is TRBJ1-1, the V gene TRBV29-1, with no clear D. The germline gives CDR1 SQVTM, CDR2 ANQGSEA. V was pared by 5 bases and J by 0 bases, with 10 bases between. This CDR3 region has 13 residues. CDR3 sequence (DNA): TGCAGCGTTACCGGACTCATGAACACTGAAGCTTTCTTT. It yields the protein CSVTGLMNTEAFF. The whole variable domain, remainder taken from reference TRBV29-1 and TRBJ1-1, is SAVISQKPSRDICQRGTSLTIQCQVDSQVTMMFWYRQQPGQSLTLIATANQGSEATYESGFVIDKFPISRPNLTFSTLTVSNMSPEDSSIYLCSVTGLMNTEAFFGQGTRLTVV.

The CDR3 loop reads CASSLDAETQYF. As DNA, the CDR3 is TGTGCCAGCAGCTTAGATGCGGAGACCCAGTACTTC. The genes are TRBV11-2 and TRBJ2-5, with D uncertain. The CDR3 is 12 amino acids. The germline V gene encodes CDR1 SGHAT and CDR2 FQNNGV. V was trimmed by 0 bases and J by 5 bases, leaving 4 bases between them.

V usage is TRBV10-3 and J usage is TRBJ2-2; 11 nucleotides agree with TRBD2. J lost 4 bases, V lost 10 bases, and 2 bases had no gene match. The CDR3 consists of 13 residues. The germline V gene has CDR1 ENHRY and CDR2 SYGVKD. The CDR3 DNA follows: TGTGCCACCCTAGCGGGGGGCACCGGGGAGCTGTTTTTT. Protein sequence: CATLAGGTGELFF.